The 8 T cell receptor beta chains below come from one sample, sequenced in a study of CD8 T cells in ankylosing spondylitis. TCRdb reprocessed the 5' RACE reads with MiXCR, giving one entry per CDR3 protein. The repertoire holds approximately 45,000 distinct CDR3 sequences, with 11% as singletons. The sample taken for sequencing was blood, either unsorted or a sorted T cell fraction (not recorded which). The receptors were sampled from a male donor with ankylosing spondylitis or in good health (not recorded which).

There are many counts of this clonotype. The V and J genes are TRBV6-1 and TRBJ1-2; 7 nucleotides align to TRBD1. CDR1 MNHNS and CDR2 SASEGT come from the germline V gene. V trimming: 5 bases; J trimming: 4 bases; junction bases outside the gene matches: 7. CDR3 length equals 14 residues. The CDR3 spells CASSQTGNGYGYTF. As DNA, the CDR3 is TGTGCCAGCAGTCAGACAGGGAACGGCTATGGCTACACCTTC.

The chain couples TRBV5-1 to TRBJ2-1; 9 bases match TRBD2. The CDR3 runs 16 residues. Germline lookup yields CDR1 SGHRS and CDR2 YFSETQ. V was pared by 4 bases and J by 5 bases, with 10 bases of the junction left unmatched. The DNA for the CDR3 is TGCGCCAGCAGCGGCTTTGGCGGGGGGGCCCACAATGAGCAGTTCTTC. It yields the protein CASSGFGGGAHNEQFF.

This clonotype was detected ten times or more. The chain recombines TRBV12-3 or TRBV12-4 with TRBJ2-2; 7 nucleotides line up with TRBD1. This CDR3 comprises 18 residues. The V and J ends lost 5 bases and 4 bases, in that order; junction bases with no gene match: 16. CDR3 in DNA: TGTGCCAGCAGTCCCCAAATGGGGGCAGGGGGTTTCACCGGGGAGCTGTTTTTT. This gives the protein CASSPQMGAGGFTGELFF.

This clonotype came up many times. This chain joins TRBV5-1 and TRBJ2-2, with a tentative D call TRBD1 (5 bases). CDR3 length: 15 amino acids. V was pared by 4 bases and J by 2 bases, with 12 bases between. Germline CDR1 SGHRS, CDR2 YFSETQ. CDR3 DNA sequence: TGCGCCAGCAGCCCAAACAGGATTAACACCGGGGAGCTGTTTTTT. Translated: CASSPNRINTGELFF. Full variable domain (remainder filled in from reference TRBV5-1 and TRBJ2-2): KAGVTQTPRYLIKTRGQQVTLSCSPISGHRSVSWYQQTPGQGLQFLFEYFSETQRNKGNFPGRFSGRQFSNSRSEMNVSTLELGDSALYLCASSPNRINTGELFFGEGSRLTVL.

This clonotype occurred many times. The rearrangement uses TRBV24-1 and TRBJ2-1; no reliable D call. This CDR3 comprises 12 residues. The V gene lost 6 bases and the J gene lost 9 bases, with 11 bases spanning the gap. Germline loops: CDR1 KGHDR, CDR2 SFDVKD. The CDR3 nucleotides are TGTGCCACCAGTCGATGGGGTGTTGAGCAGTTCTTC. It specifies CATSRWGVEQFF.

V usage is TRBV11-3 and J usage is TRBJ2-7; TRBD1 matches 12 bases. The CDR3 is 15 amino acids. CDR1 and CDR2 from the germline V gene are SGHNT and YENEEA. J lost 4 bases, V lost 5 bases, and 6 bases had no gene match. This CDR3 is CASSNPGQGAYEQYF. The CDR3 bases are TGTGCCAGCAGCAATCCGGGACAGGGGGCTTACGAGCAGTACTTC.

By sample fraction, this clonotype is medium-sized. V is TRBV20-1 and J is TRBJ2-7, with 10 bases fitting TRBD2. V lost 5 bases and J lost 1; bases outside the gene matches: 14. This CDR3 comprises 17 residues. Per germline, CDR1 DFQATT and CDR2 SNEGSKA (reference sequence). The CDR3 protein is CSAPGRLAGAQSYEQYF. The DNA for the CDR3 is TGCAGTGCTCCCGGGCGGCTAGCGGGGGCGCAATCCTACGAGCAGTACTTC.

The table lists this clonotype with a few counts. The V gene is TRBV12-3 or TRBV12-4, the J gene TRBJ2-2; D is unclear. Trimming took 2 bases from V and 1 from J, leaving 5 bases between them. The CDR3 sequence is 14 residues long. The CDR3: CASSLFRNTGELFF. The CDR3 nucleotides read TGTGCCAGCAGTTTATTTCGGAACACCGGGGAGCTGTTTTTT.